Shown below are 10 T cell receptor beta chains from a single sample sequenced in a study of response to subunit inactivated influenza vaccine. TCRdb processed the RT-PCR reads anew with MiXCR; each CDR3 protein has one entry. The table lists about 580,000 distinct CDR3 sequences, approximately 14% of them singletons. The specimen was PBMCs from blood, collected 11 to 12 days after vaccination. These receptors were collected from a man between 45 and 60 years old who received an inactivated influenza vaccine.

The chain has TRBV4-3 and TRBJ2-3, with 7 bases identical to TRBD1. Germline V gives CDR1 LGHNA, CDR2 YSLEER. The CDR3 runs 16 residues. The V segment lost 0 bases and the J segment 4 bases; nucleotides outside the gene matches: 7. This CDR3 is CASSQDWAGGADTQYF. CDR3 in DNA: TGCGCCAGCAGCCAAGATTGGGCAGGGGGAGCAGATACGCAGTATTTT.

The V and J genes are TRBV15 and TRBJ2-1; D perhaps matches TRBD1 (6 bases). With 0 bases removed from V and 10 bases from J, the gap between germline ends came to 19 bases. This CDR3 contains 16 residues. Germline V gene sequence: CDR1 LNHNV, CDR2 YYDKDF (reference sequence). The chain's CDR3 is CATSRDSPGVGQEQFF. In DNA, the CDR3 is TGTGCCACCAGCAGAGATAGCCCAGGGGTCGGACAGGAGCAGTTCTTC. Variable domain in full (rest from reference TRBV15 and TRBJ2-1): DAMVIQNPRYQVTQFGKPVTLSCSQTLNHNVMYWYQQKSSQAPKLLFHYYDKDFNNEADTPDNFQSRRPNTSFCFLDIRSPGLGDTAMYLCATSRDSPGVGQEQFFGPGTRLTVL.

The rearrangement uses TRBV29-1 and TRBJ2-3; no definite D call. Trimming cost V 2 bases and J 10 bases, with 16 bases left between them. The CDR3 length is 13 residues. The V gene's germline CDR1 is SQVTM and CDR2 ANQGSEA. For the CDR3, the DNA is TGCAGCGTTGAACTGCTAGGTCTGCCGTCGCAGTATTTT. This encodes CSVELLGLPSQYF.

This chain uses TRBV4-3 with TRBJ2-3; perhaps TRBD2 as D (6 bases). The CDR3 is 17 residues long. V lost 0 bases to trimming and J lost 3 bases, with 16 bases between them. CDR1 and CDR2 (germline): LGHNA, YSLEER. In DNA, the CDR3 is TGCGCCAGCAGCCAAGAAGGATCTGGAGGGCCGACAGATACGCAGTATTTT. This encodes CASSQEGSGGPTDTQYF.

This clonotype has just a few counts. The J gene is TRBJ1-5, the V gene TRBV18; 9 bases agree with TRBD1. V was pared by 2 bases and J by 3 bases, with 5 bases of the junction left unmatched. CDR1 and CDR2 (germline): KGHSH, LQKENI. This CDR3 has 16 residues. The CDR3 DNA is TGTGCCAGCTCACCAGGGACAGGGCAGCCCAATCAGCCCCAGCATTTT. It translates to CASSPGTGQPNQPQHF.

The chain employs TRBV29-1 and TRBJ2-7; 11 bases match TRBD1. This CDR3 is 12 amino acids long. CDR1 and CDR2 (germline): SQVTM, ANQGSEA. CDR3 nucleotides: TGCAACGGACAGGGGGCCTCCTACGAGCAGTACTTC. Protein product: CNGQGASYEQYF.

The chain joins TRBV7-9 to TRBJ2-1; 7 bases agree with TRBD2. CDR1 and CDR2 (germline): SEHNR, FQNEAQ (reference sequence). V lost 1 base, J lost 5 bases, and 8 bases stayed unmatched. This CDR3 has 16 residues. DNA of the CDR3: TGTGCCAGCAGCTTAGTGGCACTAGCGAGAGACAATGAGCAGTTCTTC. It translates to CASSLVALARDNEQFF. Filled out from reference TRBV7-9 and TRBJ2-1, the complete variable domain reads DTGVSQNPRHKITKRGQNVTFRCDPISEHNRLYWYRQTLGQGPEFLTYFQNEAQLEKSRLLSDRFSAERPKGSFSTLEIQRTEQGDSAMYLCASSLVALARDNEQFFGPGTRLTVL.

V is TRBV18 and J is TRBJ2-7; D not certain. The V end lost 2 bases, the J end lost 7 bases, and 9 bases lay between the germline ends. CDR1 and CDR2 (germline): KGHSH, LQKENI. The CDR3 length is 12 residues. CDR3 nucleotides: TGTGCCAGCTCACCATTGATTGGAGAGCAGTACTTC. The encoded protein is CASSPLIGEQYF.

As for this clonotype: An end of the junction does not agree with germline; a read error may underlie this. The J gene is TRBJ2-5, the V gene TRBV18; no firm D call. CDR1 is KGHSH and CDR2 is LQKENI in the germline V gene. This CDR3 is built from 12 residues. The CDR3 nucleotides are TGTGCCAGCTCACCCCCTATGGACCAGCCAGTCTTC. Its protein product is CASSPPMDQPVF.

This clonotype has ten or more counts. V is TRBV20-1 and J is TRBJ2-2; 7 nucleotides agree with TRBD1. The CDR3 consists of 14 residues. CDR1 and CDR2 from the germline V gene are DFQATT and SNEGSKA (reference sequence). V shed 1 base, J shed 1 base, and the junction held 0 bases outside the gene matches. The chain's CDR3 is CSARGQGNTGELFF. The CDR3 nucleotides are TGCAGTGCTAGAGGACAGGGGAACACCGGGGAGCTGTTTTTT.